Following are 30 T cell receptor beta chains from one sample sequenced in a study of shared clonotypes between healthy human individuals. TCRdb's copy holds only in-frame clones and misses some; the assay was immunoSEQ multiplex PCR. Of about 2.4 million clones listed, 93% were seen once; the top ten hold roughly 0.39%. Sequencing used naive CD4+ T cells from PBMCs. The subset here: CD45RA+ positively selected. These receptors were collected from a man between 18 and 35 years old in good health. Some clones in this sample may be carry-over from other donors' samples.

This chain connects TRBV20-1 to TRBJ2-5; D gene ambiguous. The V gene's germline CDR1 is DFQATT and CDR2 SNEGSKA (reference sequence). V was clipped by 6 bases and J by 4 bases, with 9 bases between them. CDR3 length equals 11 residues. CDR3 coding DNA: TGCAGTGCAACCCGGTCAGAGACCCAGTACTTC. Its protein product is CSATRSETQYF.

The sample holds one count of this clone. The chain recombines TRBV9 with TRBJ2-7, with 8 bases fitting TRBD2. V dropped 1 base and J dropped 5; count of bases not matched to a gene: 17. Germline CDR1 and CDR2: SGDLS and YYNGEE. The CDR3 contains 18 residues. The CDR3 loop is CASSVTPFNGAGADEQYF. The CDR3 nucleotides read TGTGCCAGCAGCGTAACCCCTTTTAACGGAGCGGGAGCCGACGAGCAGTACTTC.

The rearrangement links TRBV6-5 to TRBJ2-2, with TRBD2 matching over 8 bases. Germline CDR1 reads MNHEY; CDR2 reads SVGAGI. Unmatched junction bases numbered 5, after V lost 2 bases and J lost 6 bases. The CDR3 extends over 15 amino acids. Written as DNA, the CDR3 is TGTGCCAGCAGTTACCGACGGACTAGCCCCGGGGAGCTGTTTTTT. It codes for CASSYRRTSPGELFF.

This chain connects TRBV5-1 to TRBJ1-5; D is undetermined. Trimming took off 4 bases at V and 2 bases at J, with 13 bases between the two ends. The CDR3 runs to 15 residues. Germline V gene data show CDR1 as SGHRS and CDR2 as YFSETQ. CDR3 coding DNA: TGCGCCAGCAGCCCCGGGTCCGGCGGCAATCAGCCCCAGCATTTT. Encoded protein: CASSPGSGGNQPQHF.

The rearrangement joins TRBV5-8 to TRBJ2-1; D ambiguous. The CDR3 length is 12 residues. V lost 4 bases to trimming and J lost 9 bases, with 11 bases between them. Per the germline V gene, CDR1 is SGHTS and CDR2 is YDEGEE. CDR3 loop: CASSPGLSEQFF. The CDR3 nucleotides read TGTGCCAGCAGCCCCGGCCTGAGTGAGCAGTTCTTC. Filled out from reference TRBV5-8 and TRBJ2-1, the complete variable domain reads EAGVTQSPTHLIKTRGQQATLRCSPISGHTSVYWYQQALGLGLQFLLWYDEGEERNRGNFPPRFSGRQFPNYSSELNVNALELEDSALYLCASSPGLSEQFFGPGTRLTVL.

This chain connects TRBV5-8 to TRBJ1-2; D perhaps matches TRBD1 (6 bases). Germline CDR1 and CDR2: SGHTS and YDEGEE. With 0 bases removed from V and 2 bases from J, the gap between germline ends came to 17 bases. The CDR3 totals 17 residues. The CDR3 nucleotides read TGTGCCAGCAGCTTGGGGGCCAGGGGCTGGTCGAACTATGGCTACACCTTC. Amino acid sequence: CASSLGARGWSNYGYTF.

The chain recombines TRBV5-6 with TRBJ1-4, with 7 positions matching TRBD1. The CDR3 is made up of 15 amino acids. Per the germline V gene, CDR1 is SGHDT and CDR2 is YYEEEE. Trimming cost V 0 bases and J 5 bases; bases outside gene matches: 4. The CDR3 protein is CASSLEPGGNEKLFF. CDR3 in DNA: TGTGCCAGCAGCTTGGAACCAGGGGGGAATGAAAAACTGTTTTTT. The full variable domain, in which reference TRBV5-6 and TRBJ1-4 provide the parts outside the CDR3, is DAGVTQSPTHLIKTRGQQVTLRCSPKSGHDTVSWYQQALGQGPQFIFQYYEEEERQRGNFPDRFSGHQFPNYSSELNVNALLLGDSALYLCASSLEPGGNEKLFFGSGTQLSVL.

CDR3 coding DNA: TGTGCCACTAAGCCCGGGACTGCCAACACTGAAGCTTTCTTT. Translation gives CATKPGTANTEAFF. V usage is TRBV9 and J usage is TRBJ1-1, with D perhaps matching TRBD1 (5 bases). The CDR3 is 14 residues long. Germline values: CDR1 SGDLS, CDR2 YYNGEE. Trimming took 9 bases from V and 2 from J, leaving 17 bases between them.

This sequence joins TRBV28 and TRBJ1-2; D remains ambiguous. The CDR3 extends over 17 amino acids. Germline values: CDR1 MDHEN, CDR2 SYDVKM. With 6 bases removed from V and 4 bases from J, the gap between germline ends came to 24 bases. CDR3 sequence: CASSPNPPDTSSYGYTF. In nucleotides, the CDR3 is TGTGCCAGCAGCCCTAACCCCCCCGATACCTCAAGCTATGGCTACACCTTC.

The rearrangement links TRBV2 to TRBJ2-5; 10 bases agree with TRBD2. Germline CDR1 SNHLY, CDR2 FYNNEI. V lost 4 bases, J lost 5 bases, and 7 bases stayed unmatched. This CDR3 is built from 15 residues. The chain's CDR3 is CASSGTSGGGETQYF. CDR3 DNA sequence: TGTGCCAGCAGTGGGACTAGCGGAGGGGGTGAGACCCAGTACTTC.

The chain is built from TRBV5-1 and TRBJ2-4; 9 bases line up with TRBD1. The germline V gene has CDR1 SGHRS and CDR2 YFSETQ. The CDR3 is made up of 14 amino acids. Losses at the gene ends were 4 bases for V and 7 bases for J; bases not matched to a gene: 6. Here the CDR3 DNA reads TGCGCCAGCAGCGCCGGGACAGGGTTGAACATTCAGTACTTC. Amino acid sequence: CASSAGTGLNIQYF.

The chain couples TRBV4-1 to TRBJ2-7; 9 nucleotides match TRBD1. CDR1 is MGHRA and CDR2 is YSYEKL in the germline V gene. There are 16 residues in the CDR3. V shed 1 base and J 5 bases; nucleotides not matched to a gene: 9. The CDR3 sequence is CASSQVRRTGAHEQYF. The CDR3 coding sequence is TGCGCCAGCAGCCAAGTTCGTAGGACAGGGGCCCACGAGCAGTACTTC.

The chain uses TRBV7-2 and TRBJ2-3; 7 bases match TRBD2. Germline V gene data show CDR1 as SGHTA and CDR2 as FQGNSA. Trimming cost V 4 bases and J 10 bases; bases outside gene matches: 8. The CDR3 has 13 amino acids. The CDR3 here is CASSSRLALAQYF. CDR3 nucleotide sequence: TGTGCCAGCAGCTCGCGACTAGCCCTAGCGCAGTATTTT.

This chain links TRBV4-1 with TRBJ2-4; 10 nucleotides line up with TRBD2. The CDR3 extends over 15 amino acids. V trimming: 2 bases; J trimming: 7 bases; junction bases outside the gene matches: 5. The germline gives CDR1 MGHRA, CDR2 YSYEKL. The CDR3 nucleotides are TGCGCCAGCAGCCAAACGGGACTAGCGACCAACATTCAGTACTTC. Its translation is CASSQTGLATNIQYF.

With regard to this clone: Other nucleotide sequences in the sample specify the same CDR3. The chain links TRBV28 to TRBJ1-5; unclear D gene. Between the trimmed V and J ends, which lost 2 bases and 5 bases, there was a span of 4 bases. The CDR3 sequence is 12 residues long. Germline values: CDR1 MDHEN, CDR2 SYDVKM. The CDR3 loop is CASSLVDQPQHF. The CDR3 nucleotides read TGTGCCAGCAGTTTAGTCGATCAGCCCCAGCATTTT.

Of note for this clone: At the DNA level, this CDR3 is encoded by other sequences in the same sample as well. V gene TRBV5-1 combines with J gene TRBJ2-3; unclear D gene. Germline assignment: CDR1 SGHRS and CDR2 YFSETQ. Trimming shortened V by 0 bases and J by 1 base, and 6 bases separated the two germline ends. CDR3 length equals 14 residues. The CDR3 is CASSLGRGTDTQYF. CDR3 in DNA: TGCGCCAGCAGCTTGGGGAGAGGCACAGATACGCAGTATTTT.

To note about this clone: Other DNA sequences of this sample code for an identical CDR3. The chain joins TRBV9 to TRBJ2-3; no definite D call. Looked up from germline, CDR1 is SGDLS and CDR2 is YYNGEE. This CDR3 spans 12 amino acids. The V end was cut by 4 bases, the J end by 3 bases, with 6 bases between. The CDR3 region has the DNA TGTGCCAGCAGCCCTAGTACAGATACGCAGTATTTT. Translation gives CASSPSTDTQYF.

The chain is built from TRBV11-2 and TRBJ2-1; TRBD2 agrees at 9 bases. The trim removed 3 bases at V and 7 bases at J, leaving 7 bases unmatched. CDR3 length: 15 residues. Germline V gene data show CDR1 as SGHAT and CDR2 as FQNNGV. The CDR3 loop reads CASSFAGGHGNEQFF. In DNA, the CDR3 is TGTGCCAGCAGCTTCGCGGGAGGGCACGGGAATGAGCAGTTCTTC.

The gene calls are TRBV14 and TRBJ2-1; D is ambiguous. This CDR3 region has 13 residues. Trimming pared 0 bases from V and 8 bases from J, leaving 8 bases between. CDR1 and CDR2 from the germline V gene are SGHDN and FVKESK. The CDR3 loop reads CASSQDLVDEQFF. As DNA, the CDR3 is TGTGCCAGCAGCCAAGACCTGGTAGATGAGCAGTTCTTC.

This clone was recorded a few times. The chain recombines TRBV7-2 with TRBJ1-1; a weak D match, TRBD1 (5 bases). The CDR3 runs to 13 residues. Germline V gives CDR1 SGHTA, CDR2 FQGNSA. Deletions cut 0 bases from V and 6 bases from J, with 8 bases between. For the CDR3, the DNA is TGTGCCAGCAGCTTAGCGTGGGGACCTGAAGCTTTCTTT. It yields the protein CASSLAWGPEAFF.

The rearrangement joins TRBV5-4 to TRBJ2-3, with D perhaps matching TRBD1 (5 bases). V gave up 4 bases and J gave up 14 bases, with 17 bases separating them. Germline V CDR1 and CDR2: SGHNT, YYREEE (reference sequence). The CDR3 runs to 12 residues. Here the CDR3 DNA reads TGTGCCAGCAGCCCAGGGCCCGCGAGTACGTATTTT. Protein product: CASSPGPASTYF.

The rearrangement joins TRBV28 to TRBJ2-5, with D maybe TRBD2 (7 bases). The V gene lost 10 bases and the J gene lost 6 bases, with 18 bases spanning the gap. The CDR3 has 13 residues. Germline loops: CDR1 MDHEN, CDR2 SYDVKM. The CDR3 nucleotides read TGTGCCAAAGGGGGGGAGGTAAGGAAGACCCAGTACTTC. It codes for CAKGGEVRKTQYF.

V usage is TRBV11-2 and J usage is TRBJ2-7, with TRBD2 identical over 8 bases. CDR3 length equals 16 residues. V dropped 3 bases and J dropped 2; count of bases not matched to a gene: 9. Germline V gene sequence: CDR1 SGHAT, CDR2 FQNNGV. CDR3 loop: CASSLGTGGVTYEQYF. In nucleotides, the CDR3 is TGTGCCAGCAGCTTGGGTACGGGGGGGGTTACCTACGAGCAGTACTTC.

This sequence joins TRBV5-4 and TRBJ2-3, with D maybe TRBD2 (5 bases). Germline lookup yields CDR1 SGHNT and CDR2 YYREEE (reference sequence). This CDR3 is 16 amino acids long. V lost 0 bases to trimming and J lost 0 bases, with 11 bases between them. The CDR3: CASSLARVGSTDTQYF. CDR3 DNA sequence: TGTGCCAGCAGCTTGGCGAGGGTCGGAAGCACAGATACGCAGTATTTT.

The chain links TRBV7-8 to TRBJ1-1; 11 nucleotides line up with TRBD1. Trimming at V came to 7 bases and at J to 5 bases, leaving 9 bases not matched to a gene. This CDR3 spans 15 amino acids. From germline, CDR1 is SGHVS and CDR2 FQNEAQ. The CDR3 DNA sequence: TGTGCCAGCATAGGACAGGGGGCTCCGGGGACTGAAGCTTTCTTT. Amino acid sequence: CASIGQGAPGTEAFF. Looking up the rest from reference TRBV7-8 and TRBJ1-1 gives the full variable domain: GAGVSQSPRYKVAKRGQDVALRCDPISGHVSLFWYQQALGQGPEFLTYFQNEAQLDKSGLPSDRFFAERPEGSVSTLKIQRTQQEDSAVYLCASIGQGAPGTEAFFGQGTRLTVV.

The chain is built from TRBV7-1 and TRBJ2-5; D is possibly TRBD2 (6 bases). TRBV7-1 is flagged as an ORF with uncertain function. The CDR3 contains 13 residues. Trimming took 5 bases from V and 2 from J, leaving 9 bases between them. The CDR3 sequence: CASSRGTQETQYF. DNA for the CDR3: TGTGCCAGCAGCCGGGGGACGCAAGAGACCCAGTACTTC.

The chain uses TRBV7-2 and TRBJ1-4, with D perhaps TRBD1 (5 bases). CDR1 and CDR2 (germline): SGHTA, FQGNSA. The V and J ends lost 5 bases and 4 bases respectively, with 14 bases between them. The CDR3 is 15 residues long. The CDR3 nucleotides read TGTGCCAGCAGCCGTCCCTCAGGGAATAATGAAAAACTGTTTTTT. This translates into CASSRPSGNNEKLFF. The variable domain in full, completed from reference TRBV7-2 and TRBJ1-4, reads GAGVSQSPSNKVTEKGKDVELRCDPISGHTALYWYRQSLGQGLEFLIYFQGNSAPDKSGLPSDRFSAERTGGSVSTLTIQRTQQEDSAVYLCASSRPSGNNEKLFFGSGTQLSVL.

The chain links TRBV18 to TRBJ1-1, with 9 bases aligning to TRBD1. V gave up 3 bases and J gave up 7 bases; unmatched junction bases: 6. Germline CDR1 is KGHSH and CDR2 is LQKENI. The length of the CDR3 is 14 residues. The DNA of the CDR3 is TGTGCCAGCTCACCCACCGGGACAGGGTTTGAAGCTTTCTTT. Its protein product is CASSPTGTGFEAFF.

The J gene is TRBJ1-5, the V gene TRBV19; D remains ambiguous. The CDR3 covers 13 residues. CDR1 and CDR2 (germline): LNHDA, SQIVND (reference sequence). V gave up 5 bases and J gave up 5 bases, with 10 bases separating them. The chain's CDR3 is CASSAPTYQPQHF. The CDR3 DNA follows: TGTGCCAGTAGTGCCCCGACCTATCAGCCCCAGCATTTT. Drawing the rest from reference TRBV19 and TRBJ1-5, the complete variable domain is DGGITQSPKYLFRKEGQNVTLSCEQNLNHDAMYWYRQDPGQGLRLIYYSQIVNDFQKGDIAEGYSVSREKKESFPLTVTSAQKNPTAFYLCASSAPTYQPQHFGDGTRLSIL.

The chain is built from TRBV7-8 and TRBJ1-2; D gene unclear. Germline CDR1 and CDR2: SGHVS and FQNEAQ. Trimming took 1 base from V and 7 from J, leaving 10 bases between them. The CDR3 consists of 13 residues. CDR3 region: CASSLGSGVGYTF. The CDR3 nucleotides read TGTGCCAGCAGCTTAGGGTCCGGGGTTGGCTACACCTTC.